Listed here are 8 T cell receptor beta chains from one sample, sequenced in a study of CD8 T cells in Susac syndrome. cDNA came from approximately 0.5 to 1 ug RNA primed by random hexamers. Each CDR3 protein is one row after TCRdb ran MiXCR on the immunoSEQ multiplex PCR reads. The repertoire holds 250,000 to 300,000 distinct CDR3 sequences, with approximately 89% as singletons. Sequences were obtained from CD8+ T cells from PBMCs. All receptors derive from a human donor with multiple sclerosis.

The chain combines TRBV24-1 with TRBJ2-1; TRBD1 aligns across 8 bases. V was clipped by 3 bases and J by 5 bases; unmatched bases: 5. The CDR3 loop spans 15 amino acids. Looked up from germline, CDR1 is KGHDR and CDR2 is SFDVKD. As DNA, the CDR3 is TGTGCCACCAGTGATCCAGACAGGGGAAACAATGAGCAGTTCTTC. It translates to CATSDPDRGNNEQFF.

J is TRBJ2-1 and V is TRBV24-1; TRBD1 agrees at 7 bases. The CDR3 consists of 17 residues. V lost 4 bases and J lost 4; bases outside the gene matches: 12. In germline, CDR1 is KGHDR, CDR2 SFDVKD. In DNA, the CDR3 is TGTGCCACCAGTGACCCTAACAGGGGAAAGGGTTACAATGAGCAGTTCTTC. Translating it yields CATSDPNRGKGYNEQFF.

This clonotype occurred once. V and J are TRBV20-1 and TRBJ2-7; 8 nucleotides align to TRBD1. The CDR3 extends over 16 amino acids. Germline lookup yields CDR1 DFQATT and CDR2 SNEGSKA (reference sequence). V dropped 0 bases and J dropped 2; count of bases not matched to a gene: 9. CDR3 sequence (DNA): TGCAGTGCTAGAGATGTGTTGATGACAGGGGCCTACGAGCAGTACTTC. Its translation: CSARDVLMTGAYEQYF.

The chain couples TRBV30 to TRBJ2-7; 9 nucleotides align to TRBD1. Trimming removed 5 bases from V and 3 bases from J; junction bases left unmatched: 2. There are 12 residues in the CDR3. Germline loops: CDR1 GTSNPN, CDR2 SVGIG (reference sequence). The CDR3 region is CAWGGQGYEQYF. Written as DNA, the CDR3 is TGTGCCTGGGGGGGACAGGGCTACGAGCAGTACTTC.

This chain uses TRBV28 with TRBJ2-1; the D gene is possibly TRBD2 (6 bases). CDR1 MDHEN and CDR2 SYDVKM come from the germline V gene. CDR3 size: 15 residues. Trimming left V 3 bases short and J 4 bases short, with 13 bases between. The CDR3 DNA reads TGTGCCAGCAGTTTGGCTAGCGCAGAGTACAATGAGCAGTTCTTC. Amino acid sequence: CASSLASAEYNEQFF.

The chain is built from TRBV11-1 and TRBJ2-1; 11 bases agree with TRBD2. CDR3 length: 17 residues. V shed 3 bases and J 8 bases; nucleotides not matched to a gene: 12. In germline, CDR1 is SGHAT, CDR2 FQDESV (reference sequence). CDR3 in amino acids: CASSLIAGGPVFDEQFF. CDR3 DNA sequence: TGTGCCAGCAGCTTGATAGCGGGAGGGCCTGTTTTCGATGAGCAGTTCTTC. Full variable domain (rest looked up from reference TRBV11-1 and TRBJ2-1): EAEVAQSPRYKITEKSQAVAFWCDPISGHATLYWYRQILGQGPELLVQFQDESVVDDSQLPKDRFSAERLKGVDSTLKIQPAELGDSAMYLCASSLIAGGPVFDEQFFGPGTRLTVL.

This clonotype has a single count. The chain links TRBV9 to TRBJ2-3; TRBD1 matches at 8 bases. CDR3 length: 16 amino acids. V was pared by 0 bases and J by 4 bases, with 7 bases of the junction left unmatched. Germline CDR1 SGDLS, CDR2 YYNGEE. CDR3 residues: CASSVAWAQGADTQYF. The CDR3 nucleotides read TGTGCCAGCAGCGTAGCTTGGGCACAGGGGGCAGATACGCAGTATTTT. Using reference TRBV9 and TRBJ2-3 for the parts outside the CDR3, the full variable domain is DSGVTQTPKHLITATGQRVTLRCSPRSGDLSVYWYQQSLDQGLQFLIQYYNGEERAKGNILERFSAQQFPDLHSELNLSSLELGDSALYFCASSVAWAQGADTQYFGPGTRLTVL.

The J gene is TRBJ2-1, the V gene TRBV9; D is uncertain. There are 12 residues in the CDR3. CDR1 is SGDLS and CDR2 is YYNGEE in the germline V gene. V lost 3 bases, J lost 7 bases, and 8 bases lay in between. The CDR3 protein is CASSANRNEQFF. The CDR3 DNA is TGTGCCAGCAGCGCGAACAGAAATGAGCAGTTCTTC.